Presented here are 28 T cell receptor beta chains from one specimen sequenced in a study of cytomegalovirus exposure and HLA in healthy donors. TCRdb's copy holds only in-frame clones and misses some; the assay was immunoSEQ multiplex PCR. Among fewer than 200,000 clones listed, less than 85% were seen once. Sample: PBMCs. The receptors come from a man aged 18 to 30 in good health and CMV-seropositive.

This clone was recorded a few times. The genes are TRBV6-1 and TRBJ2-2; 10 bases align to TRBD1. The CDR3 has 15 amino acids. Germline CDR1 and CDR2: MNHNS and SASEGT. V was clipped by 9 bases and J by 2 bases; unmatched bases: 6. The CDR3 loop reads CASDRTGGNTGELFF. The CDR3 DNA sequence: TGTGCCAGTGACCGGACAGGGGGAAACACCGGGGAGCTGTTTTTT.

The CDR3 here is CASSPGGLGYTF. The DNA for the CDR3 is TGTGCCAGCAGTCCAGGGGGTTTAGGCTACACCTTC. The chain links TRBV6-5 to TRBJ1-2; 7 bases map to TRBD1. Germline CDR1 MNHEY, CDR2 SVGAGI. The ends lost 5 bases at V and 8 bases at J; junction bases unmatched: 5. This CDR3 is 12 amino acids long.

The V and J genes are TRBV10-3 and TRBJ1-2; tentative D call: TRBD1 (6 bases). This CDR3 comprises 14 residues. The ends were cut back, 5 bases at V and 4 bases at J, with 14 bases in the middle. CDR1 is ENHRY, CDR2 SYGVKD, per germline. CDR3 sequence reads: CAISPGGQVYGYTF. CDR3 in DNA: TGTGCCATCAGTCCCGGGGGGCAGGTCTATGGCTACACCTTC.

The table lists this clone with a count of one. The rearrangement uses TRBV30 and TRBJ2-5, with 14 bases that match TRBD2. The ends lost 3 bases at V and 2 bases at J; junction bases unmatched: 11. Germline V CDR1 and CDR2: GTSNPN, SVGIG (reference sequence). The CDR3 is made up of 18 amino acids. The CDR3 spells CAWSLGTSGSMVQETQYF. Here the CDR3 DNA reads TGTGCCTGGAGCCTTGGGACTAGCGGGAGCATGGTACAAGAGACCCAGTACTTC. The entire variable domain, with the rest obtained from reference TRBV30 and TRBJ2-5, is as follows: SQTIHQWPATLVQPVGSPLSLECTVEGTSNPNLYWYRQAAGRGLQLLFYSVGIGQISSEVPQNLSASRPQDRQFILSSKKLLLSDSGFYLCAWSLGTSGSMVQETQYFGPGTRLLVL.

This clone has only a few counts. This sequence joins TRBV6-1 and TRBJ1-1, with 7 bases that match TRBD1. Germline trimming cut 10 bases from V and 5 bases from J; bases unmatched to any gene: 13. This CDR3 comprises 14 residues. Germline assignment: CDR1 MNHNS and CDR2 SASEGT. The CDR3 DNA reads TGTGCCACCGTGACAGGGAGGCTGGGAACTGAAGCTTTCTTT. Translated, it gives CATVTGRLGTEAFF.

The chain links TRBV7-9 to TRBJ2-7; TRBD1 matches 9 bases. Trimming cost V 5 bases and J 3 bases; bases outside gene matches: 5. This CDR3 has 14 amino acids. CDR1 and CDR2 (germline): SEHNR, FQNEAQ (reference sequence). CDR3 DNA sequence: TGTGCCAGCAGCCCAGCGACAGGGGGCTACGAGCAGTACTTC. This sequence encodes CASSPATGGYEQYF.

The chain is built from TRBV11-3 and TRBJ2-3; 15 nucleotides align to TRBD2. Germline CDR1 SGHNT, CDR2 YENEEA. Trimming at V came to 3 bases and at J to 0 bases, leaving 7 bases not matched to a gene. CDR3 length: 19 amino acids. Written as DNA, the CDR3 is TGTGCCAGCAGCTTGGGACTAGCGGGGGGTCGGATAAGCACAGATACGCAGTATTTT. Protein product: CASSLGLAGGRISTDTQYF.

This chain uses TRBV5-6 with TRBJ2-2; TRBD2 might be the D (5 bases). The CDR3 has 16 residues. The germline V and J ends were trimmed by 4 bases and 6 bases, with 19 bases remaining between them. Looked up from germline, CDR1 is SGHDT and CDR2 is YYEEEE. CDR3 sequence: CASSGGTANAAGELFF. In nucleotides, the CDR3 is TGTGCCAGCAGCGGAGGAACAGCCAATGCGGCCGGGGAGCTGTTTTTT.

The chain is built from TRBV7-8 and TRBJ2-3, with 8 bases matching TRBD1. The V gene end was trimmed by 4 bases and the J gene end by 0 bases; junction bases not matched to a gene: 9. Germline CDR1 SGHVS, CDR2 FQNEAQ. The CDR3 runs 17 residues. This CDR3 is CASSWERQGRSTDTQYF. As DNA, the CDR3 is TGTGCCAGCAGCTGGGAGAGACAGGGGCGTAGCACAGATACGCAGTATTTT.

This sequence joins TRBV7-3 and TRBJ2-7; 10 nucleotides agree with TRBD2. The CDR3 is 15 amino acids. Germline CDR1 is SGHTA and CDR2 is FQGTGA. V lost 2 bases, J lost 0 bases, and 1 base stayed unmatched. DNA for the CDR3: TGTGCCAGCAGCTTATCTAGCGGGAGCTCCTACGAGCAGTACTTC. Translation: CASSLSSGSSYEQYF. Full variable domain (outside the CDR3, taken from reference TRBV7-3 and TRBJ2-7): GAGVSQTPSNKVTEKGKYVELRCDPISGHTALYWYRQSLGQGPEFLIYFQGTGAADDSGLPNDRFFAVRPEGSVSTLKIQRTERGDSAVYLCASSLSSGSSYEQYFGPGTRLTVT.

This chain links TRBV20-1 with TRBJ2-7; D perhaps matches TRBD2 (5 bases). The V gene lost 4 bases and the J gene lost 2 bases, with 6 bases spanning the gap. CDR3 length: 11 amino acids. Germline CDR1 and CDR2: DFQATT and SNEGSKA (reference sequence). DNA for the CDR3: TGCAGTGCTATACTAGCCTACGAGCAGTACTTC. This sequence encodes CSAILAYEQYF.

This rearrangement joins TRBV11-2 to TRBJ1-1; 11 bases are a match to TRBD1. V shed 6 bases, J shed 5 bases, and the junction held 8 bases outside the gene matches. Germline-derived CDR1 and CDR2 are SGHAT and FQNNGV. CDR3 length: 15 amino acids. CDR3 coding DNA: TGTGCCAGCAGTCCACGGACAGGGGGCAGGACTGAAGCTTTCTTT. It yields the protein CASSPRTGGRTEAFF.

The chain carries TRBV6-1 and TRBJ1-4; the match to TRBD1 covers 10 bases. Germline CDR1 MNHNS, CDR2 SASEGT. With 6 bases clipped from V and 8 bases from J, the junction kept 6 bases outside the gene matches. This CDR3 has 14 residues. The CDR3 bases are TGTGCCAGCAGGACAGGGGGCGGGGGCGAAAAACTGTTTTTT. Its protein is CASRTGGGGEKLFF.

Notes on this clone: An end of the junction does not agree with germline; a read error may underlie this. V usage is TRBV7-7 and J usage is TRBJ2-7, with 7 bases matching TRBD1. Germline CDR1 reads SSHAT; CDR2 reads FNYEAQ (reference sequence). This CDR3 has 16 residues. This CDR3 reads CASSPGPTGLGNEQYF. CDR3 nucleotide sequence: TGTGCTAGCAGCCCCGGACCGACAGGGTTGGGTAACGAGCAGTACTTC.

The chain combines TRBV29-1 with TRBJ2-7, with D possibly TRBD1 on 7 matching bases. The germline V and J ends were trimmed by 5 bases and 5 bases, with 13 bases remaining between them. The length of the CDR3 is 12 residues. CDR1 is SQVTM and CDR2 is ANQGSEA in the germline V gene. CDR3 nucleotides: TGCAGCGTTCAGGGGGGTGGGCACGAGCAGTACTTC. This gives the protein CSVQGGGHEQYF.

The chain carries TRBV6-5 and TRBJ2-7, with D tentatively TRBD1 (7 bases). Germline V gene sequence: CDR1 MNHEY, CDR2 SVGAGI. Trimming took off 6 bases at V and 4 bases at J, with 16 bases between the two ends. The CDR3 runs 14 residues. The CDR3 DNA sequence: TGTGCCAGCAGAGACAGGGACTTTCGATACGAGCAGTACTTC. Protein product: CASRDRDFRYEQYF.

In its sample, this clone was seen once. The chain couples TRBV4-1 to TRBJ2-5; 8 positions match TRBD1. The CDR3 is 14 amino acids. CDR1 MGHRA and CDR2 YSYEKL come from the germline V gene. J was trimmed by 0 bases and V by 4 bases; bases with no gene match: 1. The CDR3 nucleotides read TGCGCCAGCAGCCGGGACAGGAACCAAGAGACCCAGTACTTC. Its protein is CASSRDRNQETQYF.

This clone was counted between two and nine times. The chain has TRBV5-1 and TRBJ1-4; weak D call: TRBD1 (6 bases). Trimming removed 0 bases at V and 5 bases at J, with 8 bases between. Germline lookup yields CDR1 SGHRS and CDR2 YFSETQ. The CDR3 spans 14 residues. In nucleotides, the CDR3 is TGCGCCAGCAGCTTGGGAGGACAGAATGAAAAACTGTTTTTT. Protein sequence: CASSLGGQNEKLFF. Full variable domain (missing parts from reference TRBV5-1 and TRBJ1-4): KAGVTQTPRYLIKTRGQQVTLSCSPISGHRSVSWYQQTPGQGLQFLFEYFSETQRNKGNFPGRFSGRQFSNSRSEMNVSTLELGDSALYLCASSLGGQNEKLFFGSGTQLSVL.

This sequence joins TRBV29-1 and TRBJ2-6; unclear D gene. The CDR3 runs 17 residues. Germline CDR1 and CDR2: SQVTM and ANQGSEA. V lost 7 bases, J lost 0 bases, and 19 bases lay in between. CDR3 nucleotides: TGCAGCGCCTGGGCCCCACACCCCTCCTCTGGGGCCAACGTCCTGACTTTC. The encoded protein is CSAWAPHPSSGANVLTF.

V and J are TRBV30 and TRBJ1-1; no clear D. The CDR3 consists of 13 residues. Germline CDR1 reads GTSNPN; CDR2 reads SVGIG (reference sequence). Trimming took off 4 bases at V and 5 bases at J, with 14 bases between the two ends. The CDR3 loop reads CAWTLGWETEAFF. CDR3 DNA sequence: TGTGCCTGGACCCTGGGCTGGGAGACTGAAGCTTTCTTT.

The V gene is TRBV2, the J gene TRBJ2-3; 8 bases map to TRBD2. Germline-derived CDR1 and CDR2 are SNHLY and FYNNEI. The CDR3 has 14 residues. The trim removed 4 bases at V and 7 bases at J, leaving 7 bases unmatched. The CDR3 DNA sequence: TGTGCCAGCAGTGCGGGACGGGAGGGAAATACGCAGTATTTT. Its protein product is CASSAGREGNTQYF. Full variable domain (missing parts from reference TRBV2 and TRBJ2-3): EPEVTQTPSHQVTQMGQEVILRCVPISNHLYFYWYRQILGQKVEFLVSFYNNEISEKSEIFDDQFSVERPDGSNFTLKIRSTKLEDSAMYFCASSAGREGNTQYFGPGTRLTVL.

The chain recombines TRBV2 with TRBJ2-5, with 11 positions matching TRBD2. The CDR3 consists of 15 residues. Germline CDR1 and CDR2: SNHLY and FYNNEI. V shed 5 bases and J 5 bases; nucleotides not matched to a gene: 7. In DNA, the CDR3 is TGTGCCAGCAGTAAGACTAGCGGGATAATCGAGACCCAGTACTTC. Its translation: CASSKTSGIIETQYF.

This rearrangement joins TRBV9 to TRBJ2-3; D unclear. The germline CDR1 and CDR2 sequences are SGDLS and YYNGEE. V gave up 0 bases and J gave up 6 bases, with 8 bases separating them. The CDR3 has 13 amino acids. The CDR3 is CASSVATSDTQYF. In DNA form, the CDR3 reads TGTGCCAGCAGCGTAGCTACGTCCGATACGCAGTATTTT.

V and J are TRBV29-1 and TRBJ2-7, with TRBD2 matching 7 bases. The CDR3 runs to 13 residues. With V trimmed by 4 bases and J by 6 bases, 9 bases remained unmatched. Germline V gives CDR1 SQVTM, CDR2 ANQGSEA. The CDR3 sequence is CSVGEGLGTEQYF. The CDR3 DNA reads as TGCAGCGTTGGGGAGGGACTGGGGACCGAGCAGTACTTC.

The chain is built from TRBV9 and TRBJ1-1; no clear D. The CDR3 is 14 amino acids. Germline assignment: CDR1 SGDLS and CDR2 YYNGEE. Deletions cut 2 bases from V and 1 base from J, with 9 bases between. CDR3 region: CASSVLTGNTEAFF. The DNA of the CDR3 is TGTGCCAGCAGCGTTCTGACGGGGAACACTGAAGCTTTCTTT.

V is TRBV28 and J is TRBJ2-7, with D maybe TRBD1 (6 bases). Deletions cut 5 bases from V and 2 bases from J, with 10 bases between. There are 13 residues in the CDR3. Looked up from germline, CDR1 is MDHEN and CDR2 is SYDVKM. CDR3 sequence: CASSLGQTYEQYF. CDR3 nucleotide sequence: TGTGCCAGCAGTCTTGGACAGACCTACGAGCAGTACTTC.

The V call is TRBV14, the J call TRBJ2-7, with a tentative D call TRBD2 (6 bases). The CDR3 runs to 14 residues. The germline V gene encodes CDR1 SGHDN and CDR2 FVKESK. Trimming took 0 bases from V and 1 from J, leaving 7 bases between them. The CDR3 DNA reads as TGTGCCAGCAGCCAAGACGGACTATCCTACGAGCAGTACTTC. Amino acids: CASSQDGLSYEQYF.

The chain has TRBV7-2 and TRBJ2-2; a possible D gene is TRBD2 (5 bases). This CDR3 spans 14 amino acids. Germline V gene data show CDR1 as SGHTA and CDR2 as FQGNSA. V gave up 2 bases and J gave up 3 bases, with 7 bases separating them. DNA of the CDR3: TGTGCCAGCAGCTTACAAGCGGACACCGGGGAGCTGTTTTTT. Encoded protein: CASSLQADTGELFF.